This TCR beta chain originates from a study of control samples from healthy donors and cancer patients. CDR1 is SGHNT and CDR2 is YENEEA in the germline V gene. After removal of 1 base from V and 2 bases from J, the junction contained 12 bases not matched to a gene. The CDR3 consists of 18 residues. The repertoire was sequenced with immunoSEQ multiplex PCR; TCRdb's copy has only in-frame clones and lacks some. The data hold 75,000 to 100,000 clones, with roughly 90% observed a single time. This rearrangement joins TRBV11-3 to TRBJ2-5; 8 bases align to TRBD1. The specimen was blood. The source of this sequence is a man aged 50 to 59 in good health. The CDR3 nucleotides read TGTGCCAGCAGCTTAGGAGCCCTAGGGACAGGAGTGCAAGAGACCCAGTACTTC. Translation: CASSLGALGTGVQETQYF. The variable domain in full, with the rest retrieved from reference TRBV11-3 and TRBJ2-5, is EAGVVQSPRYKIIEKKQPVAFWCNPISGHNTLYWYLQNLGQGPELLIRYENEEAVDDSQLPKDRFSAERLKGVDSTLKIQPAELGDSAVYLCASSLGALGTGVQETQYFGPGTRLLVL.